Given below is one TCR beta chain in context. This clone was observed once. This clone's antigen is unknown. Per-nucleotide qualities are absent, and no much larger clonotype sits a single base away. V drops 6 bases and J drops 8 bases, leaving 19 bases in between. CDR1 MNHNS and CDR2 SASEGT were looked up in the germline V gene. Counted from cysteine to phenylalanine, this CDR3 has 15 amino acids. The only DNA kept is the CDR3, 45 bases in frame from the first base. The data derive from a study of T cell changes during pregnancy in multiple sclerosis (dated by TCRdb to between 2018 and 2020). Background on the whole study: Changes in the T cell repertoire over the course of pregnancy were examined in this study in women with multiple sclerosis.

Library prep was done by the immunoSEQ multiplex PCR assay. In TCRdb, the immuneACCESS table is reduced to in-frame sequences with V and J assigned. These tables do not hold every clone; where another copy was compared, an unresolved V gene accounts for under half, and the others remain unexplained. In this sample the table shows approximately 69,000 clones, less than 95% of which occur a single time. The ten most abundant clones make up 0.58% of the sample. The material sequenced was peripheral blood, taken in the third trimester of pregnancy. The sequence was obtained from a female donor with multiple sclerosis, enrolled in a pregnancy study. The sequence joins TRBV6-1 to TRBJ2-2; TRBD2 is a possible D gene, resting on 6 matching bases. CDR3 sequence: CASRPLVWAGGELFF. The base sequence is TGTGCCAGCAGGCCTCTCGTCTGGGCGGGAGGGGAGCTGTTTTTT.